Described below is a single T cell receptor beta chain sequence and its context. Its matching antigen is unknown. This sample is drawn from a study of CD8 T cells in Susac syndrome. Study-wide context: Blood was drawn from patients with Susac syndrome. At that point, they were therapy-naive, on corticosteroids, or on intravenous immunoglobulin alone.

Germline CDR1 and CDR2: SQVTM and ANQGSEA. This CDR3 contains 13 residues. Trimming removed 6 bases from V and 1 base from J, with 12 bases in between. Sequencing of TCR beta was performed on blood CD8+ T cells and on blood CD4+ T cells. Study results and caveats: It was acknowledged in the study that its TCR sequencing and HLA analysis involved a relatively small number of individuals.

After extraction with the RNeasy kit, 0.5 to 1 ug of the RNA was reverse transcribed using random hexamers. Across 54 Vbeta and 13 Jbeta, TCR beta CDR3 was amplified with immunoSEQ multiplex PCR. TCRdb independently ran MiXCR on the immunoSEQ multiplex PCR reads; one entry per CDR3 protein. Of roughly 140,000 distinct CDR3 sequences listed, roughly 95% are singletons. This chain uses TRBV29-1 with TRBJ1-1, with D uncertain. This clonotype was sampled from a human donor with Susac syndrome. The source material was CD4+ T cells from PBMCs. CDR3 nucleotide sequence: TGCAGCGTCCGCAGGAGCGGGAACACTGAAGCTTTCTTT. Translating gives CSVRRSGNTEAFF.